Presented here are 5 T cell receptor beta chains from one specimen sequenced in a study of regulatory T cells in long-lasting Graves disease. Construction of TCR beta libraries relied on iRepertoire HTBI primers and on Arm-PCR targeting CDR3 regions. TCRdb re-called the multiplex PCR reads with MiXCR, one entry per CDR3 protein. The sample has 310,000 or so distinct CDR3 sequences, around a fifth seen once. Time point reported: persistent/refractory GD, antithyroid drugs over 5 years with positive TRAb. Researchers made the TCR library from RNA that was extracted from PBMCs. The material was peripheral blood mononuclear cells (PBMCs), obtained when the disease was refractory, from a patient treated with antithyroid drugs. The receptors originated from a female donor with Graves disease.

At least ten counts were recorded for this clonotype. A junction boundary mismatches the germline segment, possibly from a read error. The chain has TRBV3-1 and TRBJ1-2, with a possible D match to TRBD1 (6 bases). Germline V gene data show CDR1 as LGHDT and CDR2 as YNNKEL (reference sequence). This CDR3 comprises 13 residues. The CDR3 spells CASSRDTNYGYTF. In DNA form, the CDR3 reads TGCGCCAGCAGCCGGGACACAAACTATGGCTACACCTTC.

The CDR3 DNA is TGTGCCTGGGGAGGGGACAGGGGGGATACGCAGTATTTT. It codes for CAWGGDRGDTQYF. The J gene is TRBJ2-3, the V gene TRBV30; TRBD1 agrees at 11 bases. The germline V gene encodes CDR1 GTSNPN and CDR2 SVGIG (reference sequence). Trimming removed 5 bases from V and 6 bases from J; junction bases left unmatched: 4. The CDR3 extends over 13 amino acids.

In its sample, this clonotype was seen many times. This chain uses TRBV6-5 with TRBJ1-2; TRBD1 is a possible D gene (6 bases). V lost 0 bases to trimming and J lost 1 base, with 12 bases between them. The germline CDR1 and CDR2 sequences are MNHEY and SVGAGI. This CDR3 is 16 amino acids long. The CDR3 here is CASSYSGTTFNYGYTF. The CDR3, as DNA: TGTGCCAGCAGTTACTCCGGGACAACTTTTAACTATGGCTACACCTTC.

Many counts were recorded for this clonotype. The rearrangement joins TRBV27 to TRBJ1-1; D is possibly TRBD1 (5 bases). The CDR3 sequence is 15 residues long. The V end was cut by 5 bases, the J end by 1 base, with 14 bases between. Per the germline V gene, CDR1 is MNHEY and CDR2 is SMNVEV (reference sequence). For the CDR3, the DNA is TGTGCCAGCAGTATCCGGGGCCGGGGGAACACTGAAGCTTTCTTT. The encoded protein is CASSIRGRGNTEAFF.

In its sample, this clonotype was seen many times. The chain carries TRBV20-1 and TRBJ2-5; TRBD1 is a possible D gene (6 bases). CDR3 length: 13 amino acids. CDR1 DFQATT and CDR2 SNEGSKA come from the germline V gene (reference sequence). Trimming took off 3 bases at V and 7 bases at J, with 15 bases between the two ends. CDR3 in DNA: TGCAGTGCTAGTCTTCCAGGGGAAGGGACCCAGTACTTC. Protein product: CSASLPGEGTQYF.